These T cell receptor beta chains were read from a single sample in a study of control samples from healthy donors and cancer patients. Produced via immunoSEQ multiplex PCR; TCRdb's table is partial and in-frame only. The sample has about 50,000 clones; 94% are singletons. Sample: blood. The source of these receptors is a man under 40 in good health. CDR3s include the opening cysteine and the closing phenylalanine or tryptophan. The D gene is left open where the match is weak. The size of a clone is reported for some rows only, either as once, few or many, or as a class for expanded clones.

cdr3_length | clone_size | j_call | d_call | v_call | cdr3_aa | cdr3_nt
15 | once | TRBJ1-2 | NA | TRBV4-1 | CASSQESVINYGYTF | TGCGCCAGCAGCCAAGAATCGGTCATTAACTATGGCTACACCTTC
11 | NA | TRBJ1-2 | NA | TRBV29-1 | CSGRVQDGYTF | TGCAGCGGGAGAGTGCAAGATGGCTACACCTTC
15 | NA | TRBJ2-5 | NA | TRBV19 | CASSIGNSYQETQYF | TGTGCCAGTAGTATAGGCAACAGCTACCAAGAGACCCAGTACTTC
16 | NA | TRBJ2-3 | NA | TRBV5-1 | CASSLAFLSPTDTQYF | TGCGCCAGCAGCTTGGCCTTCTTATCGCCCACAGATACGCAGTATTTT
15 | NA | TRBJ2-2 | NA | TRBV7-3 | CASSLIRTVDGELFF | TGTGCCAGCAGCTTAATACGAACGGTGGACGGGGAGCTGTTTTTT
14 | NA | TRBJ1-5 | NA | TRBV5-6 | CASSLGSLNQPQHF | TGTGCCAGCAGCTTGGGTTCGCTCAATCAGCCCCAGCATTTT
17 | NA | TRBJ2-3 | TRBD1 | TRBV11-2 | CASSLVRQGRGTDTQYF | TGTGCCAGCAGCTTAGTTAGACAGGGGAGAGGCACAGATACGCAGTATTTT
14 | NA | TRBJ1-2 | NA | TRBV30 | CAWSELSGSYGYTF | TGTGCCTGGAGTGAGCTTTCTGGGAGCTATGGCTACACCTTC
15 | NA | TRBJ2-7 | NA | TRBV7-3 | CASSLVPAESYEQYF | TGTGCCAGCAGCTTAGTACCGGCAGAGAGCTACGAGCAGTACTTC
17 | NA | TRBJ2-1 | TRBD2 | TRBV27 | CASSSPGLAGEGAEQFF | TGTGCCAGCAGTTCACCGGGACTAGCGGGAGAAGGGGCTGAGCAGTTCTTC